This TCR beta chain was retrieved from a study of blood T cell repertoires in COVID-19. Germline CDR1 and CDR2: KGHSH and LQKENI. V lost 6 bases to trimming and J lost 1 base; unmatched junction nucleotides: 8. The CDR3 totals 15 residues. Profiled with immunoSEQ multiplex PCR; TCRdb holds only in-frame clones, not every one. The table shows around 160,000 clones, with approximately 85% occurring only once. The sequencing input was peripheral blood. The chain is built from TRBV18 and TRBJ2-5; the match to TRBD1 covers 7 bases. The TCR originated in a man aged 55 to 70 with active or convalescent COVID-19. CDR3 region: CASSSGTVTQETQYF. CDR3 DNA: TGTGCCAGCTCCTCCGGGACAGTCACCCAAGAGACCCAGTACTTC.